This T cell receptor (beta chain) was profiled in a study of blood T cell repertoires in COVID-19. Trimming took 6 bases from V and 5 from J; bases not matched to a gene: 10. CDR1 and CDR2 (germline): SGHRS, YFSETQ. This CDR3 comprises 15 residues. Authors' analysis steps: Reference gene primer amplification yielded estimated nucleated cell counts. Produced via immunoSEQ multiplex PCR; TCRdb's table is partial and in-frame only. The V and J calls and clone size were taken over from that table, and D and trimming were inferred from the DNA. The sample holds about 480,000 clones, around 90% seen once. The source of this sequence is a woman aged 18 to 35 with acute COVID-19. The chain uses TRBV5-1 and TRBJ2-2, with 7 bases that match TRBD1. Sequences were obtained from PBMCs or T cells enriched from blood (not recorded which). The CDR3 coding sequence is TGCGCCAGCACCAAAAACGACAGGGAAACCGGGGAGCTGTTTTTT. As protein: CASTKNDRETGELFF.